This T cell receptor (beta chain) was identified in a study of shared clonotypes between healthy human individuals. Naive CD8 cells lacked CD45RO and underwent positive selection for CCR7, leaving out terminally differentiated effector memory CD45RA+ cells. The run depth of the assay was deep. Profiling relied on immunoSEQ multiplex PCR, and the TCRdb table lists in-frame clones only, not all of them. The profile shows about 2.2 million clones, roughly 91% of them singletons. The CDR3 is made up of 15 amino acids. Per the germline V gene, CDR1 is MNHNS and CDR2 is SASEGT. Trimming shortened V by 7 bases and J by 3 bases, and 19 bases separated the two germline ends. The study, taken as a whole, reports: It was the non-shared clonotypes that had lower generation probabilities than clonotypes shared by all four donors.

Comments on this clone: Its antigen is currently unknown.

Material for sequencing was naive CD8+ T cells from PBMCs. The chain joins TRBV6-1 to TRBJ2-7, with no clear D. This receptor was identified in a man aged 18 to 35 in good health. Some clones in this sample may be carry-over from other donors' samples. This CDR3 is CASINHPRTRYEQYF. The CDR3 DNA is TGTGCCAGCATTAACCACCCACGGACCCGCTACGAGCAGTACTTC.